Following are 27 T cell receptor beta chains from one sample sequenced in a study of shared clonotypes between healthy human individuals. Assay: immunoSEQ multiplex PCR; the TCRdb copy retains only in-frame clones and omits some. The sample consists of a few million clones, more than 90% of them appearing once. The sequencing input was naive CD4+ T cells sorted from blood. Subset described: CD45RA+ positively selected. The receptors come from a man in his late teens or twenties in good health.

In DNA, the CDR3 is TGTGCCACCAGCCAGAGGCCCGGGACAGGAATCCAAGAGACCCAGTACTTC. This gives the protein CATSQRPGTGIQETQYF. This chain joins TRBV15 and TRBJ2-5; the match to TRBD1 covers 8 bases. Germline assignment: CDR1 LNHNV and CDR2 YYDKDF (reference sequence). This CDR3 contains 17 residues. The V segment lost 5 bases and the J segment 1 base; nucleotides outside the gene matches: 12.

V is TRBV7-9 and J is TRBJ1-2; D ambiguous. Germline values: CDR1 SEHNR, CDR2 FQNEAQ (reference sequence). The CDR3 consists of 13 residues. Trimming stripped 2 bases from V and 2 bases from J, with 6 bases between. The CDR3 DNA reads as TGTGCCAGCAGCTTAACGACCAACTATGGCTACACCTTC. It encodes CASSLTTNYGYTF.

V is TRBV7-9 and J is TRBJ1-1; 9 bases match TRBD1. The V and J ends lost 5 bases and 3 bases, in that order; junction bases with no gene match: 10. The CDR3 loop spans 16 amino acids. From germline, CDR1 is SEHNR and CDR2 FQNEAQ (reference sequence). The CDR3 is CASSPPGQGLYTEAFF. Here the CDR3 DNA reads TGTGCCAGCAGCCCCCCGGGACAGGGTTTGTACACTGAAGCTTTCTTT.

Comments on this clone: The sample has other DNA sequences that encode this CDR3 too. V and J are TRBV5-1 and TRBJ2-5; TRBD1 is a possible D gene (6 bases). The CDR3 has 13 residues. Trimming removed 0 bases from V and 4 bases from J, with 7 bases in between. The germline V gene encodes CDR1 SGHRS and CDR2 YFSETQ. The CDR3 DNA sequence: TGCGCCAGCAGCTTGGACAGGGTAGAGACCCAGTACTTC. This sequence encodes CASSLDRVETQYF.

This clone appeared a few times. The J gene is TRBJ1-5, the V gene TRBV5-6; D gene ambiguous. CDR3 size: 12 residues. Germline V lookup: CDR1 SGHDT, CDR2 YYEEEE. V lost 4 bases to trimming and J lost 9 bases, with 11 bases between them. DNA of the CDR3: TGTGCCAGCAGCCGCGCATGGGGGCCCCAGCATTTT. Its protein product is CASSRAWGPQHF. Together with reference TRBV5-6 and TRBJ1-5, the CDR3 gives the full variable domain: DAGVTQSPTHLIKTRGQQVTLRCSPKSGHDTVSWYQQALGQGPQFIFQYYEEEERQRGNFPDRFSGHQFPNYSSELNVNALLLGDSALYLCASSRAWGPQHFGDGTRLSIL.

V is TRBV5-1 and J is TRBJ1-6; 9 positions agree with TRBD1. J was trimmed by 8 bases and V by 4 bases; bases with no gene match: 7. Germline V gene data show CDR1 as SGHRS and CDR2 as YFSETQ. This CDR3 is built from 15 residues. CDR3 nucleotides: TGCGCCAGCAGCCCCGACGACAGGGGGGATTCACCCCTCCACTTT. Translation gives CASSPDDRGDSPLHF.

The V call is TRBV27, the J call TRBJ2-7, with TRBD2 matching over 7 bases. The germline V gene has CDR1 MNHEY and CDR2 SMNVEV (reference sequence). The CDR3 contains 16 residues. Trimming removed 0 bases from V and 4 bases from J; junction bases left unmatched: 9. CDR3 amino acids: CASSLSGRVRTYEQYF. The CDR3 DNA reads as TGTGCCAGCAGTTTATCGGGGAGGGTAAGGACGTACGAGCAGTACTTC.

This chain uses TRBV30 with TRBJ2-2, with 10 nucleotides matching TRBD2. V shed 5 bases, J shed 5 bases, and the junction held 5 bases outside the gene matches. This CDR3 has 14 amino acids. The V gene's germline CDR1 is GTSNPN and CDR2 SVGIG (reference sequence). The CDR3 loop is CAWGLAARTGELFF. The CDR3 coding sequence is TGTGCCTGGGGACTAGCGGCTAGGACCGGGGAGCTGTTTTTT.

The chain links TRBV4-3 to TRBJ2-4; 10 bases align to TRBD1. The CDR3 runs 15 residues. Looked up from germline, CDR1 is LGHNA and CDR2 is YSLEER. Trimming removed 6 bases from V and 8 bases from J; junction bases left unmatched: 10. This CDR3 is CASSRRAGTGDIQYF. The CDR3 nucleotides are TGCGCCAGCAGTAGAAGAGCCGGGACAGGGGACATTCAGTACTTC.

This rearrangement joins TRBV4-1 to TRBJ2-6; D call uncertain. Deletions cut 1 base from V and 2 bases from J, with 12 bases between. In germline, CDR1 is MGHRA, CDR2 YSYEKL. This CDR3 is built from 17 residues. CDR3: CASSQGPPGPGANVLTF. As DNA, the CDR3 is TGCGCCAGCAGCCAAGGGCCCCCAGGTCCTGGGGCCAACGTCCTGACTTTC.

This rearrangement joins TRBV28 to TRBJ1-5; TRBD1 aligns across 7 bases. The J segment lost 6 bases and the V segment lost 5 bases, leaving 7 bases of the junction unmatched. The CDR3 loop spans 14 amino acids. Germline loops: CDR1 MDHEN, CDR2 SYDVKM. The CDR3 nucleotides read TGTGCCAGCAGTGAGGACAGGAATTTTCAGCCCCAGCATTTT. It yields the protein CASSEDRNFQPQHF.

Details on this clone: This specimen includes other DNA sequences encoding the same CDR3. The chain employs TRBV18 and TRBJ1-2, with D tentatively TRBD1 (5 bases). The CDR3 covers 13 residues. The V end lost 2 bases, the J end lost 2 bases, and 6 bases lay between the germline ends. CDR1 is KGHSH, CDR2 LQKENI, per germline. The CDR3: CASSPGGNYGYTF. The CDR3 coding sequence is TGTGCCAGCTCACCAGGGGGGAACTATGGCTACACCTTC.

The count of this clone is one. The CDR3 DNA sequence: TGTGCCAGCAGCTATACTTGGAGCCACACCATATATTTT. This gives the protein CASSYTWSHTIYF. This chain connects TRBV5-4 to TRBJ1-3, with unresolved D. The CDR3 contains 13 residues. Germline V gene data show CDR1 as SGHNT and CDR2 as YYREEE (reference sequence). The V end was cut by 3 bases, the J end by 8 bases, with 12 bases between.

Remarks on this clone: Other DNA variants within this sample encode the same CDR3. The rearrangement links TRBV5-4 to TRBJ2-5, with D perhaps TRBD2 (5 bases). The CDR3 covers 14 residues. Germline V CDR1 and CDR2: SGHNT, YYREEE (reference sequence). The V end lost 0 bases, the J end lost 5 bases, and 11 bases lay between the germline ends. The CDR3 loop is CASSLAGVRETQYF. The CDR3 bases are TGTGCCAGCAGCTTGGCCGGGGTACGGGAGACCCAGTACTTC. The complete variable domain, with remaining parts taken from reference TRBV5-4 and TRBJ2-5, reads ETGVTQSPTHLIKTRGQQVTLRCSSQSGHNTVSWYQQALGQGPQFIFQYYREEENGRGNFPPRFSGLQFPNYSSELNVNALELDDSALYLCASSLAGVRETQYFGPGTRLLVL.

The chain carries TRBV11-2 and TRBJ2-5; TRBD2 matches at 8 bases. The CDR3 loop spans 13 amino acids. The V and J ends lost 7 bases and 2 bases, in that order; junction bases with no gene match: 3. Germline V lookup: CDR1 SGHAT, CDR2 FQNNGV. CDR3 region: CASNRGGQETQYF. DNA of the CDR3: TGTGCCAGCAACCGGGGGGGGCAAGAGACCCAGTACTTC. The entire variable domain, with the rest obtained from reference TRBV11-2 and TRBJ2-5, is as follows: EAGVAQSPRYKIIEKRQSVAFWCNPISGHATLYWYQQILGQGPKLLIQFQNNGVVDDSQLPKDRFSAERLKGVDSTLKIQPAKLEDSAVYLCASNRGGQETQYFGPGTRLLVL.

For this clone: Other nucleotide sequences in the sample specify the same CDR3. The CDR3 DNA is TGCAGCGTTGAGGGGGGGGCTGGCGAGACCCAGTACTTC. This sequence encodes CSVEGGAGETQYF. V is TRBV29-1 and J is TRBJ2-5; the D gene is possibly TRBD2 (7 bases). Germline assignment: CDR1 SQVTM and CDR2 ANQGSEA. This CDR3 is built from 13 residues. Trimming took 3 bases from V and 5 from J, leaving 13 bases between them.

With respect to this clone: At one of its ends the junction is not consistent with the germline gene, which may arise from a read error. The chain employs TRBV7-7 and TRBJ1-1; possible D gene TRBD1, 5 bases. CDR1 and CDR2 from the germline V gene are SSHAT and FNYEAQ (reference sequence). The CDR3 contains 13 residues. CDR3 residues: CASSRDLNTEAFF. DNA for the CDR3: TGTGCTAGCAGCCGGGACTTGAACACTGAAGCTTTCTTT.

The DNA of the CDR3 is TGTGCCAGCAGTGAACAGGTTTACGGCTACACCTTC. The encoded protein is CASSEQVYGYTF. The chain has TRBV2 and TRBJ1-2, with unresolved D. Germline V gene sequence: CDR1 SNHLY, CDR2 FYNNEI. The CDR3 totals 12 residues. V was clipped by 2 bases and J by 8 bases, with 9 bases between them. The whole variable domain, filled in from reference TRBV2 and TRBJ1-2, reads EPEVTQTPSHQVTQMGQEVILRCVPISNHLYFYWYRQILGQKVEFLVSFYNNEISEKSEIFDDQFSVERPDGSNFTLKIRSTKLEDSAMYFCASSEQVYGYTFGSGTRLTVV.

The rearrangement joins TRBV7-9 to TRBJ2-2, with D possibly matching TRBD1 (6 bases). The germline V gene encodes CDR1 SEHNR and CDR2 FQNEAQ (reference sequence). The V and J ends lost 5 bases and 5 bases respectively, with 18 bases between them. The CDR3 totals 16 residues. The CDR3 nucleotides read TGTGCCAGCAGCGAACGCGGACAGCAGGGAACCGGGGAGCTGTTTTTT. Protein sequence: CASSERGQQGTGELFF. Together with reference TRBV7-9 and TRBJ2-2, the CDR3 gives the full variable domain: DTGVSQNPRHKITKRGQNVTFRCDPISEHNRLYWYRQTLGQGPEFLTYFQNEAQLEKSRLLSDRFSAERPKGSFSTLEIQRTEQGDSAMYLCASSERGQQGTGELFFGEGSRLTVL.

The V and J genes are TRBV25-1 and TRBJ2-3, with TRBD2 identical over 8 bases. V shed 3 bases and J 6 bases; nucleotides not matched to a gene: 8. CDR3 size: 15 residues. Germline-derived CDR1 and CDR2 are MGHDK and SYGVNS. The CDR3 DNA is TGTGCCAGCAGTGACTCGGGACTAGGGTCGGATACGCAGTATTTT. Protein: CASSDSGLGSDTQYF.

The rearrangement links TRBV11-2 to TRBJ2-7; a possible D gene is TRBD1 (5 bases). The germline V gene encodes CDR1 SGHAT and CDR2 FQNNGV. Trimming cost V 2 bases and J 5 bases, with 13 bases left between them. The CDR3 runs to 14 residues. The CDR3 here is CASSLSAGFDEQYF. The CDR3 nucleotides read TGTGCCAGCAGCTTATCGGCAGGGTTCGACGAGCAGTACTTC.

Written as DNA, the CDR3 is TGTGCCAGCAGCTTGGGAGGGACAGAATATCAGCCCCAGCATTTT. Translated, it gives CASSLGGTEYQPQHF. V usage is TRBV5-5 and J usage is TRBJ1-5, with 7 bases identical to TRBD1. The CDR3 is 15 residues long. Germline assignment: CDR1 SGHKS and CDR2 YYEKEE (reference sequence). The J segment lost 5 bases and the V segment lost 0 bases, leaving 5 bases of the junction unmatched.

The chain joins TRBV5-6 to TRBJ2-2, with D unclear. CDR1 and CDR2 from the germline V gene are SGHDT and YYEEEE. The CDR3 sequence is 14 residues long. V was cut by 3 bases and J by 1 base, with 7 bases left in between. The CDR3 region has the DNA TGTGCCAGCAGCTCTGGGCGGAACACCGGGGAGCTGTTTTTT. This codes for CASSSGRNTGELFF. Combining the CDR3 with reference TRBV5-6 and TRBJ2-2 gives the whole variable domain DAGVTQSPTHLIKTRGQQVTLRCSPKSGHDTVSWYQQALGQGPQFIFQYYEEEERQRGNFPDRFSGHQFPNYSSELNVNALLLGDSALYLCASSSGRNTGELFFGEGSRLTVL.

The CDR3 loop reads CASPCTAGVSTDTQYF. The CDR3, as DNA: TGTGCCAGCCCCTGCACGGCTGGGGTCAGCACAGATACGCAGTATTTT. This chain connects TRBV12-1 to TRBJ2-3. TRBV12-1 constitutes a pseudogene. This CDR3 is 16 amino acids long.

This chain joins TRBV10-3 and TRBJ2-2; TRBD1 agrees at 11 bases. Per germline, CDR1 ENHRY and CDR2 SYGVKD. The CDR3 covers 15 residues. V shed 2 bases and J 6 bases; nucleotides not matched to a gene: 2. The CDR3 region has the DNA TGTGCCATCAGTGAGACGGGACAGGGGGCCGGGGAGCTGTTTTTT. Its translation is CAISETGQGAGELFF.

CDR3: CAISGTGDGYTF. The CDR3 DNA follows: TGTGCCATCAGTGGGACAGGGGATGGCTACACCTTC. The chain couples TRBV10-3 to TRBJ1-2; TRBD1 matches at 9 bases. V lost 4 bases to trimming and J lost 6 bases; unmatched junction nucleotides: 0. Germline CDR1 is ENHRY and CDR2 is SYGVKD. The CDR3 runs 12 residues.

On this clone: Other DNA sequences from this sample encode an identical CDR3 as well. The gene calls are TRBV27 and TRBJ2-7, with 14 bases that match TRBD2. The CDR3 spans 15 residues. Germline V CDR1 and CDR2: MNHEY, SMNVEV (reference sequence). V lost 5 bases, J lost 4 bases, and 4 bases stayed unmatched. The CDR3 loop is CASSPRLAGGYEQYF. In DNA, the CDR3 is TGTGCCAGCAGTCCTAGACTAGCGGGAGGGTACGAGCAGTACTTC.